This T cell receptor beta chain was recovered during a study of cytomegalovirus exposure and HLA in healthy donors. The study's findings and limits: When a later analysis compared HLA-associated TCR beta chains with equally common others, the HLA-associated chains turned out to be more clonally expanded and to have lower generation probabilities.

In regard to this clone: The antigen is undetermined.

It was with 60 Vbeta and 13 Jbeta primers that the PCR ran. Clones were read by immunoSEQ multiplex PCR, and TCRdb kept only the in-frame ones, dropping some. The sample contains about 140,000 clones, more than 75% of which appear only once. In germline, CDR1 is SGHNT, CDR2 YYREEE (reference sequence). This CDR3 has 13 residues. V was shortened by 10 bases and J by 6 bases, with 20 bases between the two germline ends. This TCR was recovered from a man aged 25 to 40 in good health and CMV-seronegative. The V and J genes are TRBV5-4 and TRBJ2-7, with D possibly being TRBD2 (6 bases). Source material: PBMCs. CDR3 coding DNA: TGTGCCGGCGCTAGGAGGGTCCAAGGCGAGCAGTACTTC. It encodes CAGARRVQGEQYF.